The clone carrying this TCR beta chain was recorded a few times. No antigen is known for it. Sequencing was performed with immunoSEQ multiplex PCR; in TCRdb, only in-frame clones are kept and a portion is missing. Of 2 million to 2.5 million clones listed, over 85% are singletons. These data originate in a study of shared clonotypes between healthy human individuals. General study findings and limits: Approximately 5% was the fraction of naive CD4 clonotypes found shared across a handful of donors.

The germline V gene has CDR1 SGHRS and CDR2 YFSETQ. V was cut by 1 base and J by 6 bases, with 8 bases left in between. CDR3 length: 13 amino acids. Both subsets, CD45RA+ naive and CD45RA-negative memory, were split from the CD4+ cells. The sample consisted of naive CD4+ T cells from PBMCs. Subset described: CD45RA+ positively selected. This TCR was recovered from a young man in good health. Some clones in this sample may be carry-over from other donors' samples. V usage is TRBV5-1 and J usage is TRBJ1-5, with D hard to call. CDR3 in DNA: TGCGCCAGCAGCTTGCACATAGGTCAGCCCCAGCATTTT. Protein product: CASSLHIGQPQHF.